The source of this T cell receptor (beta chain) is a study of T cell repertoires in cytomegalovirus infection. Study findings and constraints: Totalled public TCR beta family frequency picked out people who carried CMV plus the relevant HLA.

Germline CDR1 is MNHNY and CDR2 is SVGAGI (reference sequence). CDR3 length: 17 amino acids. On this clonotype: Its specificity is not known. Its ends do not fully match the called genes, so a read error is possible.

TCRdb processed the reads anew with MiXCR; each CDR3 protein has one entry. The sample lists roughly 230,000 distinct CDR3 sequences; over 15% were seen once. Sequencing was performed on CD8+ T cells from PBMCs. J is TRBJ2-6 and V is TRBV6-6; 10 nucleotides match TRBD1. This receptor was taken from a human donor in good health (CMV status not recorded). Some clones in this sample may be carry-over from other donors' samples. The CDR3 DNA is TGTGCCAGCAGCTACTCGACAGGGGGCTTTGGGGCCAACGTCCTGACTTTC. Protein product: CASSYSTGGFGANVLTF.